The 6 T cell receptor beta chains reported below all come from one sample, sequenced in a study of blood T cells in healthy people across ages. The second PCR ran roughly 7 to 12 cycles with a sample-barcoded 5' primer and J-beta primers. TCRdb re-called the 5' RACE reads through MiXCR, storing one row per CDR3 protein. The table lists 450,000 to 700,000 distinct CDR3 sequences, approximately 30% of them singletons. Sequencing was carried out using blood. These receptors were taken from a woman aged 65 to 85 in good health.

This clonotype was counted a few times. This chain uses TRBV6-1 with TRBJ1-4; D is unresolved. From germline, CDR1 is MNHNS and CDR2 SASEGT. V lost 4 bases and J 4 bases, leaving 10 bases between the germline ends. The CDR3 consists of 14 residues. CDR3 in DNA: TGTGCCAGCAGTGGACTCGTTCATAATGAAAAACTGTTTTTT. Translated, it gives CASSGLVHNEKLFF.

As for this clonotype: One end of the junction does not line up with germline, which may come from a read error. The V call is TRBV10-3, the J call TRBJ1-5, with D maybe TRBD1 (6 bases). Germline lookup yields CDR1 ENHRY and CDR2 SYGVKD. CDR3 length: 13 residues. The CDR3 DNA reads TGTGCCATCAGCCAGGGGATAGGACAGCCCCATCATTTT. Translation: CAISQGIGQPHHF.

The chain recombines TRBV4-2 with TRBJ2-1; TRBD2 matches at 16 bases. The DNA end is more similar to TRBJ2-5, so the J call may be wrong. The CDR3 spans 20 residues. The V gene's germline CDR1 is LGHNA and CDR2 YNFKEQ. In DNA form, the CDR3 reads TGTGCCAGCAGCCAAACCCATCGAGGGACTAGCGGGGGGGTACAAGAGACCCAGTACTTC. Its protein is CASSQTHRGTSGGVQETQYF.

This clonotype was counted between two and nine times. This sequence joins TRBV7-9 and TRBJ2-6, with D possibly called TRBD1 or TRBD2 (5 bases each). Per germline, CDR1 SEHNR and CDR2 FQNEAQ (reference sequence). With 5 bases removed from V and 2 bases from J, the gap between germline ends came to 13 bases. This CDR3 is 16 amino acids long. CDR3 amino acids: CASSLTEGAGANVLTF. CDR3 nucleotides: TGTGCCAGCAGCCTGACAGAGGGAGCTGGGGCCAACGTCCTGACTTTC.

The CDR3 reads CASRTSGVTNEQFF. Written as DNA, the CDR3 is TGTGCCAGCAGAACTAGCGGGGTTACAAATGAGCAGTTCTTC. The genes are TRBV3-1 and TRBJ2-1; 10 nucleotides match TRBD2. The V and J ends lost 6 bases and 7 bases, in that order; junction bases with no gene match: 6. The germline gives CDR1 LGHDT, CDR2 YNNKEL (reference sequence). CDR3 length: 14 amino acids.

This chain joins TRBV2 and TRBJ1-6, with D maybe TRBD1 (6 bases). V was pared by 3 bases and J by 7 bases, with 19 bases between. Germline CDR1 reads SNHLY; CDR2 reads FYNNEI. The CDR3 loop spans 17 amino acids. Here the CDR3 reads CASSEGWSGRGNSPLHF. The DNA for the CDR3 is TGTGCCAGCAGTGAGGGGTGGAGTGGCAGGGGAAATTCACCCCTCCACTTT.